Listed here are 24 T cell receptor beta chains from one sample, sequenced in a study of shared clonotypes between healthy human individuals. Profiling relied on immunoSEQ multiplex PCR, and the TCRdb table lists in-frame clones only, not all of them. Here the sample spans 2,100,000 or so clones, roughly 95% being singletons. Sequencing input: naive CD4+ T cells sorted from blood. Indicated subset: CD45RA+ positively selected. Receptor source: a man between 18 and 35 years old in good health.

The rearrangement joins TRBV6-1 to TRBJ1-5, with D unclear. The V end was cut by 1 base, the J end by 0 bases, with 19 bases between. This CDR3 region has 19 residues. The germline V gene encodes CDR1 MNHNS and CDR2 SASEGT. The CDR3: CASSEGRKVALVSNQPQHF. CDR3 sequence (DNA): TGTGCCAGCAGTGAAGGTCGAAAAGTGGCCTTGGTTAGCAATCAGCCCCAGCATTTT.

This sequence joins TRBV4-3 and TRBJ1-5; perhaps TRBD1 as D (5 bases). V gave up 1 base and J gave up 1 base, with 11 bases separating them. CDR3 length: 16 residues. Germline V gene sequence: CDR1 LGHNA, CDR2 YSLEER. The CDR3 sequence is CASSQGEGDSNQPQHF. The CDR3 coding sequence is TGCGCCAGCAGCCAAGGTGAAGGGGACAGCAATCAGCCCCAGCATTTT.

The chain combines TRBV10-2 with TRBJ1-2; D not certain. The CDR3 totals 13 residues. V gave up 8 bases and J gave up 9 bases, with 19 bases separating them. Germline V gene lookup returns CDR1 WSHSY and CDR2 SAAADI. CDR3 coding DNA: TGCGCCAGCGGCACCCATGGGAGTAGGAGCTACACCTTC. It encodes CASGTHGSRSYTF.

This clone was counted a single time. Other nucleotide sequences in the sample specify the same CDR3. The J gene is TRBJ2-7, the V gene TRBV5-4; D gene ambiguous. V shed 1 base and J shed 2 bases, with 7 bases lying between them. Germline V gene sequence: CDR1 SGHNT, CDR2 YYREEE (reference sequence). The CDR3 is made up of 13 amino acids. The CDR3: CASSLIGTYEQYF. The CDR3 nucleotides read TGTGCCAGCAGCTTGATTGGAACCTACGAGCAGTACTTC.

This clone was seen a single time. The chain joins TRBV6-5 to TRBJ2-2; D is ambiguous. With 5 bases removed from V and 7 bases from J, the gap between germline ends came to 14 bases. This CDR3 is 14 amino acids long. Germline-derived CDR1 and CDR2 are MNHEY and SVGAGI. The CDR3 DNA is TGTGCCAGCAGTCGCCCTTTTGGTGTCGGGGAGCTGTTTTTT. It specifies CASSRPFGVGELFF.

The gene calls are TRBV7-9 and TRBJ1-2; possible D gene TRBD1, 6 bases. V lost 1 base to trimming and J lost 7 bases, with 13 bases between them. Germline CDR1 is SEHNR and CDR2 is FQNEAQ (reference sequence). This CDR3 is built from 14 residues. Written as DNA, the CDR3 is TGTGCCAGCAGCTTAGACCAGGGGAGGGGTGGCTACACCTTC. Its protein product is CASSLDQGRGGYTF.

The rearrangement links TRBV21-1 to TRBJ2-7; the tabulated D call, TRBD2, remains unverified against the DNA. TRBV21-1 is an annotated pseudogene. The CDR3 consists of 18 residues. As DNA, the CDR3 is TGTGCCAGCAGCCCGGCCTGGCTAGCGGGTATTGGTTCCTACGAGCAGTACTTC. Its protein is CASSPAWLAGIGSYEQYF.

The rearrangement joins TRBV30 to TRBJ2-1; no firm D call. The length of the CDR3 is 13 residues. Trimming removed 5 bases at V and 5 bases at J, with 13 bases between. Germline V CDR1 and CDR2: GTSNPN, SVGIG (reference sequence). CDR3 nucleotide sequence: TGTGCCTGGGTCGGTCGGGCAGACAATGAGCAGTTCTTC. Translation: CAWVGRADNEQFF.

In its sample, this clone was seen once. This chain joins TRBV9 and TRBJ2-3; 13 nucleotides line up with TRBD2. With 4 bases clipped from V and 4 bases from J, the junction kept 9 bases outside the gene matches. The CDR3 runs to 17 residues. Germline values: CDR1 SGDLS, CDR2 YYNGEE. For the CDR3, the DNA is TGTGCCAGCAGCCGAACTGCCGGGACTAGCGGGGCAGATACGCAGTATTTT. It translates to CASSRTAGTSGADTQYF.

This clone was recorded once. The chain couples TRBV4-2 to TRBJ1-5; no clear D. The length of the CDR3 is 14 residues. The V end was cut by 4 bases, the J end by 2 bases, with 9 bases between. The germline V gene encodes CDR1 LGHNA and CDR2 YNFKEQ. The CDR3 DNA reads as TGTGCCAGCAGCCCCAGCCAGGGCAATCAGCCCCAGCATTTT. Translation: CASSPSQGNQPQHF.

The rearrangement joins TRBV23-1 to TRBJ2-7; TRBD1 might be the D (6 bases). TRBV23-1 is sorted into the ORF group, with uncertain function. V was clipped by 2 bases and J by 2 bases, with 10 bases between them. The CDR3 extends over 14 amino acids. The CDR3 spells CASSQDRKPYEQYF. DNA for the CDR3: TGCGCCAGCAGTCAAGACAGGAAACCCTACGAGCAGTACTTC.

The gene calls are TRBV6-6 and TRBJ2-1; TRBD1 matches at 7 bases. The CDR3 has 15 amino acids. Germline loops: CDR1 MNHNY, CDR2 SVGAGI (reference sequence). V trimming: 6 bases; J trimming: 2 bases; junction bases outside the gene matches: 7. Here the CDR3 DNA reads TGTGCCAGCAGAAGGGACAGCGCAGCCTACAATGAGCAGTTCTTC. Amino acid sequence: CASRRDSAAYNEQFF.

V and J are TRBV2 and TRBJ2-5; D is unresolved. CDR3 length: 16 amino acids. Germline-derived CDR1 and CDR2 are SNHLY and FYNNEI. V lost 5 bases and J lost 1, with 17 bases in between. The CDR3 reads CASSNTPLPGQETQYF. Written as DNA, the CDR3 is TGTGCCAGCAGTAACACCCCCCTCCCGGGCCAAGAGACCCAGTACTTC. The entire variable domain, with the rest obtained from reference TRBV2 and TRBJ2-5, is as follows: EPEVTQTPSHQVTQMGQEVILRCVPISNHLYFYWYRQILGQKVEFLVSFYNNEISEKSEIFDDQFSVERPDGSNFTLKIRSTKLEDSAMYFCASSNTPLPGQETQYFGPGTRLLVL.

This clone appeared a single time. The CDR3 is CASSYGPYSYEQYF. The DNA for the CDR3 is TGTGCCAGCAGTTACGGACCCTACTCCTACGAGCAGTACTTC. V gene TRBV27 combines with J gene TRBJ2-7, with unresolved D. The CDR3 spans 14 residues. Germline assignment: CDR1 MNHEY and CDR2 SMNVEV (reference sequence). Trimming cost V 4 bases and J 0 bases, with 10 bases left between them.

V and J are TRBV10-3 and TRBJ2-1, with 9 bases fitting TRBD2. This CDR3 has 13 residues. The V gene's germline CDR1 is ENHRY and CDR2 SYGVKD. The trim removed 8 bases at V and 5 bases at J, leaving 4 bases unmatched. The CDR3 DNA is TGTGCCATCTCCCTAGCGGGAAACAATGAGCAGTTCTTC. This gives the protein CAISLAGNNEQFF.

This rearrangement joins TRBV2 to TRBJ2-7; 11 nucleotides agree with TRBD1. Per the germline V gene, CDR1 is SNHLY and CDR2 is FYNNEI. Losses at the gene ends were 2 bases for V and 6 bases for J; bases not matched to a gene: 6. The CDR3 consists of 15 residues. The CDR3 here is CASSETGQGVSEQYF. CDR3 nucleotides: TGTGCCAGCAGTGAAACGGGACAGGGGGTCTCCGAGCAGTACTTC.

This rearrangement joins TRBV19 to TRBJ1-2, with D uncertain. The germline V gene has CDR1 LNHDA and CDR2 SQIVND (reference sequence). Trimming cost V 2 bases and J 0 bases, with 22 bases left between them. The CDR3 is 19 residues long. In DNA, the CDR3 is TGTGCCAGTAGTATAAAGCCCAAGGTGGCGGATCGGTCTAACTATGGCTACACCTTC. Translation gives CASSIKPKVADRSNYGYTF. The complete variable domain, with remaining parts taken from reference TRBV19 and TRBJ1-2, reads DGGITQSPKYLFRKEGQNVTLSCEQNLNHDAMYWYRQDPGQGLRLIYYSQIVNDFQKGDIAEGYSVSREKKESFPLTVTSAQKNPTAFYLCASSIKPKVADRSNYGYTFGSGTRLTVV.

This chain joins TRBV28 and TRBJ1-4; 10 bases fit TRBD1. The CDR3 covers 15 residues. V gave up 5 bases and J gave up 8 bases; unmatched junction bases: 8. Germline loops: CDR1 MDHEN, CDR2 SYDVKM. Written as DNA, the CDR3 is TGTGCCAGCAGTCTCGACAGGGGGCTGTACGAAAAACTGTTTTTT. Encoded protein: CASSLDRGLYEKLFF.

This clone came up a few times. The chain recombines TRBV10-2 with TRBJ1-2; TRBD1 is a possible D gene (5 bases). V was cut by 4 bases and J by 3 bases, with 12 bases left in between. The CDR3 totals 14 residues. The germline V gene encodes CDR1 WSHSY and CDR2 SAAADI. The CDR3 DNA follows: TGCGCCAGCAGTGTGCCAGGGAGAGACTATGGCTACACCTTC. Protein product: CASSVPGRDYGYTF.

A word on this clone: Other DNA sequences in the same sample also yield this CDR3. The chain couples TRBV18 to TRBJ2-3; no definite D call. V lost 3 bases, J lost 1 base, and 2 bases lay in between. CDR1 and CDR2 (germline): KGHSH, LQKENI. The CDR3 runs to 12 residues. The CDR3 coding sequence is TGTGCCAGCTCACCCGGCACAGATACGCAGTATTTT. Its translation: CASSPGTDTQYF. The full variable domain, rest sourced from reference TRBV18 and TRBJ2-3, is NAGVMQNPRHLVRRRGQEARLRCSPMKGHSHVYWYRQLPEEGLKFMVYLQKENIIDESGMPKERFSAEFPKEGPSILRIQQVVRGDSAAYFCASSPGTDTQYFGPGTRLTVL.

The chain has TRBV10-3 and TRBJ2-7; tentatively, D is TRBD2 (6 bases). CDR3 size: 14 residues. Germline V gene sequence: CDR1 ENHRY, CDR2 SYGVKD. V shed 2 bases and J shed 5 bases, with 13 bases lying between them. The DNA of the CDR3 is TGTGCCATCAGTGAGGTGGGGACTGTCGACGAGCAGTACTTC. It yields the protein CAISEVGTVDEQYF.

V usage is TRBV6-1 and J usage is TRBJ2-7; 7 nucleotides line up with TRBD1. V gave up 2 bases and J gave up 0 bases; unmatched junction bases: 4. The CDR3 consists of 15 residues. Germline V gene data show CDR1 as MNHNS and CDR2 as SASEGT. As DNA, the CDR3 is TGTGCCAGCAGTGAAACGACAGGGAGCTCCTACGAGCAGTACTTC. It specifies CASSETTGSSYEQYF.

This sequence joins TRBV28 and TRBJ1-2, with 7 bases lining up with TRBD1. The V gene end was trimmed by 5 bases and the J gene end by 8 bases; junction bases not matched to a gene: 11. CDR1 and CDR2 from the germline V gene are MDHEN and SYDVKM. The length of the CDR3 is 14 residues. CDR3 DNA: TGTGCCAGCAGTCCCGCGACAGGGTCGGGGGGCTACACCTTC. Translated: CASSPATGSGGYTF.

This chain's CDR3 is CASSDAGIVIQYF. The CDR3 DNA sequence: TGTGCCAGTAGCGATGCCGGGATCGTAATTCAGTACTTC. The chain is built from TRBV19 and TRBJ2-4; tentatively, D is TRBD2 (5 bases). Deletions cut 6 bases from V and 10 bases from J, with 16 bases between. The CDR3 has 13 amino acids. Germline V gives CDR1 LNHDA, CDR2 SQIVND (reference sequence). Complete variable domain (other parts from reference TRBV19 and TRBJ2-4): DGGITQSPKYLFRKEGQNVTLSCEQNLNHDAMYWYRQDPGQGLRLIYYSQIVNDFQKGDIAEGYSVSREKKESFPLTVTSAQKNPTAFYLCASSDAGIVIQYFGAGTRLSVL.